The rows below give T cell receptor beta chains drawn from one sample of a study of monozygotic twins with inflammatory bowel disease. With the 5' RACE reads reprocessed, TCRdb shows one record per CDR3 protein and no DNA. The sample table sets out over 120,000 distinct CDR3 sequences. The sequencing input was blood. The receptors derive from a human donor with ulcerative colitis or Crohn's disease, or a healthy co-twin of an affected twin (not recorded which). Each CDR3 is given with its conserved first and last residue.

v_call	j_call	cdr3_aa
TRBV10-1	TRBJ2-2	CASSDAGEVTGELFF
TRBV2	TRBJ1-2	CASSGGGTVYGYTF
TRBV12-3/TRBV12-4	TRBJ2-2	CASSSTSGGTGELFF
TRBV7-2	TRBJ1-3	CASSLQFSGNTIYF
TRBV11-1	TRBJ2-1	CASSYPGPRGNTRLYNEQFF
TRBV5-1	TRBJ1-2	CASYTIQGYGYTF
TRBV12-3/TRBV12-4	TRBJ1-5	CASSAPEGDSNQPQHF
TRBV7-8	TRBJ1-2	CASSFRDRGGYGYTF
TRBV7-2	TRBJ2-1	CASSLGFRLAGGEFF
TRBV20-1	TRBJ1-6	CSAERGGRDSPLHF
TRBV12-3/TRBV12-4	TRBJ2-5	CASRLTATQYF
TRBV29-1	TRBJ1-1	CSVFDGGTEAFF
TRBV27	TRBJ2-7	CASSSGTLYEQYF